One and the same sample provided the 15 T cell receptor beta chains below, sequenced in a study of T-cell reconstitution after alpha-beta-depleted transplantation in children. Preparation of the TCRbeta library was carried out with unique molecular identifiers. TCRdb processed the PCR reads anew with MiXCR; each CDR3 protein has one entry. The profile shows about 300,000 distinct CDR3 sequences, over 9.5% of them singletons. Sequenced here: PBMCs, sampled before TCRalphabeta/CD19-depleted stem cell transplant. These receptors were obtained from a boy under two years old with acute myeloid leukemia, due to receive a stem cell transplant.

This clonotype appeared many times. The J gene is TRBJ2-1, the V gene TRBV12-3 or TRBV12-4; no definite D call. Trimming removed 6 bases at V and 7 bases at J, with 13 bases between. The CDR3 runs to 13 residues. This CDR3 is CASRPGPVNEQFF. CDR3 in DNA: TGTGCCAGCAGGCCCGGCCCCGTAAATGAGCAGTTCTTC.

This clonotype has ten or more counts. The rearrangement links TRBV7-3 to TRBJ2-7, with TRBD1 matching over 7 bases. This CDR3 has 16 amino acids. Unmatched junction bases numbered 12, after V lost 5 bases and J lost 2 bases. Germline CDR1 and CDR2: SGHTA and FQGTGA. CDR3 sequence: CASSPKDRDRPYEQYF. The CDR3 DNA reads TGTGCCAGCAGCCCTAAGGACCGGGACAGACCCTACGAGCAGTACTTC.

This chain uses TRBV3-1 with TRBJ2-3, with 15 bases identical to TRBD2. Germline CDR1 and CDR2: LGHDT and YNNKEL (reference sequence). The CDR3 is 18 residues long. The trim removed 0 bases at V and 3 bases at J, leaving 4 bases unmatched. CDR3 nucleotides: TGTGCCAGCAGCCAAGAGCTGGGACTAGCGGGGGGAACAGATACGCAGTATTTT. Its protein product is CASSQELGLAGGTDTQYF.

This clonotype was recorded at least ten times. CDR3 amino acids: CASSHDDRGGDTQYF. The DNA for the CDR3 is TGCGCCAGCAGCCATGACGACAGGGGGGGAGATACGCAGTATTTT. The rearrangement joins TRBV4-3 to TRBJ2-3; 9 bases agree with TRBD1. With V trimmed by 3 bases and J by 5 bases, 6 bases remained unmatched. The CDR3 is 15 residues long. The V gene's germline CDR1 is LGHNA and CDR2 YSLEER.

The table lists this clonotype with many counts. The CDR3 DNA reads TGTGCCAGCAGCCGTACATGGGGAGAGACCCAGTACTTC. Residues: CASSRTWGETQYF. This chain joins TRBV11-2 and TRBJ2-5; D is ambiguous. This CDR3 comprises 13 residues. Germline CDR1 SGHAT, CDR2 FQNNGV. The V gene lost 5 bases and the J gene lost 4 bases, with 11 bases spanning the gap.

As for this clonotype: This may stem from a read error, because a much larger clone lies one nucleotide away. This chain links TRBV5-1 with TRBJ2-5; 7 bases agree with TRBD1. The CDR3 sequence is 15 residues long. Germline V gene lookup returns CDR1 SGHRS and CDR2 YFSETQ. Trimming at V came to 0 bases and at J to 2 bases, leaving 4 bases not matched to a gene. For the CDR3, the DNA is TGCGCCAGCAGCTTGGAGAGGGGGCATCAAGAGACCCAGTACTTC. It encodes CASSLERGHQETQYF.

The chain joins TRBV20-1 to TRBJ2-3, with TRBD1 matching 10 bases. V gave up 1 base and J gave up 3 bases; unmatched junction bases: 7. From germline, CDR1 is DFQATT and CDR2 SNEGSKA (reference sequence). This CDR3 is built from 16 residues. This CDR3 reads CSARGRPGQGTDTQYF. For the CDR3, the DNA is TGCAGTGCTAGAGGGAGGCCGGGACAGGGGACAGATACGCAGTATTTT.

This clonotype came up a few times. The genes are TRBV7-8 and TRBJ2-7; D is unclear. In germline, CDR1 is SGHVS, CDR2 FQNEAQ. The V end was cut by 5 bases, the J end by 2 bases, with 16 bases between. The CDR3 consists of 15 residues. CDR3 amino acids: CASSPRVARAYEQYF. In nucleotides, the CDR3 is TGTGCCAGCAGCCCCCGGGTTGCAAGAGCCTACGAGCAGTACTTC.

In regard to this clonotype: Just one base apart from a much larger clone, this may be a read error. This chain connects TRBV12-3 or TRBV12-4 to TRBJ1-5, with a possible D match to TRBD1 (5 bases). The length of the CDR3 is 13 residues. V was cut by 5 bases and J by 12 bases, with 17 bases left in between. The CDR3 DNA follows: TGTGCCAGCAGTCCCCGGAGGGCAAGGGGCCAGCATTTT. Encoded protein: CASSPRRARGQHF.

This clonotype was picked up many times. V and J are TRBV29-1 and TRBJ1-4; 8 bases agree with TRBD1. V was clipped by 4 bases and J by 5 bases; unmatched bases: 6. The germline V gene has CDR1 SQVTM and CDR2 ANQGSEA. This CDR3 has 14 residues. The CDR3 region is CSVAVTGVNEKLFF. Written as DNA, the CDR3 is TGCAGCGTTGCCGTGACAGGGGTGAATGAAAAACTGTTTTTT. The full variable domain, rest sourced from reference TRBV29-1 and TRBJ1-4, is SAVISQKPSRDICQRGTSLTIQCQVDSQVTMMFWYRQQPGQSLTLIATANQGSEATYESGFVIDKFPISRPNLTFSTLTVSNMSPEDSSIYLCSVAVTGVNEKLFFGSGTQLSVL.

This clonotype has more than one count but fewer than ten. The chain is built from TRBV12-3 or TRBV12-4 and TRBJ2-7; TRBD1 might be the D (6 bases). The CDR3 totals 13 residues. Trimming removed 8 bases from V and 0 bases from J, with 11 bases in between. This chain's CDR3 is CASAWTVSYEQYF. CDR3 coding DNA: TGTGCCAGCGCGTGGACAGTCTCCTACGAGCAGTACTTC.

The CDR3 sequence: CATSGPDPRRQFF. CDR3 sequence (DNA): TGTGCCACCAGTGGTCCCGATCCACGCAGGCAGTTCTTC. This chain links TRBV24-1 with TRBJ2-1; no clear D. The CDR3 is 13 amino acids. The ends were cut back, 5 bases at V and 12 bases at J, with 16 bases in the middle. In germline, CDR1 is KGHDR, CDR2 SFDVKD.

The rearrangement uses TRBV6-5 and TRBJ2-7, with 9 bases identical to TRBD1. The CDR3 sequence is 16 residues long. The germline V gene encodes CDR1 MNHEY and CDR2 SVGAGI. V shed 4 bases and J 6 bases; nucleotides not matched to a gene: 13. CDR3 amino acids: CASSSRTPGQGGEQYF. The CDR3 DNA reads as TGTGCCAGCAGTTCCCGTACCCCGGGACAGGGCGGCGAGCAGTACTTC.

This clonotype was seen repeatedly, ten times or more. The rearrangement joins TRBV9 to TRBJ2-4, with 7 bases lining up with TRBD1. Germline V gives CDR1 SGDLS, CDR2 YYNGEE. The CDR3 covers 14 residues. V dropped 3 bases and J dropped 5; count of bases not matched to a gene: 5. The CDR3 DNA follows: TGTGCCAGCAGCGCCTGGACAGGAGAAAACATTCAGTACTTC. The encoded protein is CASSAWTGENIQYF.

This clonotype was detected many times. As DNA, the CDR3 is TGTGCCAGCAGCTCAAACTACAGGGTAGGCTCTGGGGCCAACGTCCTGACTTTC. Residues: CASSSNYRVGSGANVLTF. The chain carries TRBV5-5 and TRBJ2-6; D may be TRBD1 (6 bases). The V end lost 3 bases, the J end lost 0 bases, and 16 bases lay between the germline ends. CDR1 is SGHKS, CDR2 YYEKEE, per germline (reference sequence). The CDR3 has 18 residues.